This TCR beta chain was captured by sequencing in a study of blood T cell repertoires in COVID-19 (TCRdb year 2020). About the investigation overall: The collaborator samples originated in the United States, Italy and Spain and spanned the acute and convalescent phases of COVID-19. The samples were drawn from the first 160 participants of the ongoing ImmuneRACE study and from over a thousand subjects provided by 6 global collaborators. Where available, HLA class I and class II types were taken from metadata supplied by the sample provider and were not determined by assay-based typing. The prospective study material was composed of cDNA or gDNA derived from T cells, B-cell-depleted T cells, or PBMCs. The repertoires were released in a freely available public database meant as a resource for research on the immune response to SARS-CoV-2. The sample metadata nearly always contained a de-identified subject ID, COVID-19 status, age in years and sex. The dataset comprised deeply sampled blood TCRbeta repertoires from subjects exposed to, actively infected with, or recovered from COVID-19.

At the junction V is shortened by 3 bases and J by 7 bases, with 13 bases in between. The germline V gene (reference sequence) gives CDR1 as DFQATT and CDR2 as SNEGSKA. From the cysteine through the phenylalanine, the CDR3 covers 13 amino acids. Kept here is only the CDR3 DNA, which spans 39 bases and is read in frame from base 1. Collaborating institutions collected whole blood in K2EDTA tubes following their own protocols. For TCRbeta analysis, collaborator samples were shipped as frozen whole blood, as isolated PBMCs, or as DNA extracted from either sample type. Of note for this clone: Its antigen target is currently unknown. No base-level quality is on record; no much larger clone is a single base apart.

Findings and caveats that apply to the study as a whole: The amount of clinical and demographic metadata varied by source and participant and was provided uncurated.

TCRbeta CDR3 regions were amplified from genomic DNA using the immunoSEQ Assay, a bias-controlled multiplex PCR. The original methods were these. The number of nucleated cells in each sample was estimated by amplification of reference gene primers within the assay. To quantify the absolute abundance of each unique TCRbeta CDR3 rearrangement, sequence reads were collapsed and filtered. For each sample, productive Simpson clonality was calculated by taking the square root of Simpson's diversity index across productive rearrangements. This is the immuneACCESS table as TCRdb keeps it, with only in-frame sequences that have V and J called. A part of the clones is gone; compared with another copy, unresolved V genes explain less than half, and the rest is unexplained. V, J and clone size reflect that table, while D and trimming were determined from the DNA. This sample lists roughly 150,000 clones; around 88% were detected once. The ten largest clones represent over 4.5% of the sample.

The rearranged segments are TRBV20-1 and TRBJ1-5; the D region possibly corresponds to TRBD1 (5 bases align). This receptor was taken from a human donor in a cohort sampled during active COVID-19. Sequencing was carried out using peripheral blood. The CDR3 amino acid sequence is: CSASQGVVQPQHF. The DNA sequence is TGCAGTGCTAGTCAGGGTGTGGTCCAGCCCCAGCATTTT.